This TCR beta chain comes out of a study of identical twins. General study points: Zero-insertion results could be subject to partial confounding by invariant MAIT and iNKT cells.

Notes on this clonotype: The target antigen is unknown.

Template switching (which added a universal primer site) was used, and cDNA carried unique molecular identifiers. TCRdb independently ran MiXCR on the 5' RACE reads; one entry per CDR3 protein. The sample records around 550,000 distinct CDR3 sequences, nearly 15% being singletons. Between the trimmed V and J ends, which lost 4 bases and 2 bases, there was a span of 9 bases. Germline V CDR1 and CDR2: SEHNR, FQNEAQ (reference sequence). The CDR3 loop spans 13 amino acids. Another study also made use of these data, one on yellow fever vaccine responses in identical twins.

The source material was CD4+ T cells sorted from blood. The source of this sequence is a woman under 30 in good health. V gene TRBV7-9 combines with J gene TRBJ2-7, with D possibly TRBD2 on 6 matching bases. The CDR3 sequence: CASSSGVPYEQYF. Here the CDR3 DNA reads TGTGCCAGCAGCTCGGGGGTTCCCTACGAGCAGTACTTC.